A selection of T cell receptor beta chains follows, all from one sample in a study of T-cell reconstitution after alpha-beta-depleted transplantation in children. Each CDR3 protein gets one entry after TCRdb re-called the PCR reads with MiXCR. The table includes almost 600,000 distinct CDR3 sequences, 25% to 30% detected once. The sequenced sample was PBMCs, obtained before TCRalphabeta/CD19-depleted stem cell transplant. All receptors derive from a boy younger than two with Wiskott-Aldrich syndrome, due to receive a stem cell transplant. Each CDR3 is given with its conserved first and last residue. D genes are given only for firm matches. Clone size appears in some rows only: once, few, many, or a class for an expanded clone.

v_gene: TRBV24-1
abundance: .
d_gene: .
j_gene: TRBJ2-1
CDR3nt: TGTGCCACCAGTGATTTGCGCGTCAATGAGCAGTTCTTC
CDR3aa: CATSDLRVNEQFF

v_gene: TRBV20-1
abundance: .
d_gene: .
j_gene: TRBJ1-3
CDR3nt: TGCAGTGCTAGAGCCCGGCTTTTTGAGGAGAGCTCTGGAAACACCATATATTTT
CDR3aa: CSARARLFEESSGNTIYF

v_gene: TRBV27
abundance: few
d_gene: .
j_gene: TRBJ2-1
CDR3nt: TGTGCCAGCAGTGTACAGGTATATGAGCAGTTCTTC
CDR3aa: CASSVQVYEQFF

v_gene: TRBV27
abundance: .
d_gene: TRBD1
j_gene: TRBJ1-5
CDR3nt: TGTGCCAGCAGTTTGACAGGGAGTCAGCCCCAGCATTTT
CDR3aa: CASSLTGSQPQHF

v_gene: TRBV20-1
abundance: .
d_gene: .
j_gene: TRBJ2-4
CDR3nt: TGCAGTGCGTATAACAGCGTGAAAAACATTCAGTACTTC
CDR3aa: CSAYNSVKNIQYF

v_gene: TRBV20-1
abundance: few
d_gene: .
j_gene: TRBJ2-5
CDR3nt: TGCAGTGCTAGAGCCAGCGGTACGCAAGAGACCCAGTACTTC
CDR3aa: CSARASGTQETQYF

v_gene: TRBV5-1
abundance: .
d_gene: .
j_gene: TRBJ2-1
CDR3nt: TGCGCCAGCAGCTTGCTTTTTGGGGGAGTTACCTACAATGAGCAGTTCTTC
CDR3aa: CASSLLFGGVTYNEQFF

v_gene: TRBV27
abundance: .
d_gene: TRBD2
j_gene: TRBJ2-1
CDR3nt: TGTGCCAGCAGTTTATTGGCGGGAGGGGTCTACAATGAGCAGTTCTTC
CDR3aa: CASSLLAGGVYNEQFF

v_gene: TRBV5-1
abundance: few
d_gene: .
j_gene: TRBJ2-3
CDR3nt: TGCGCCAGCAGAATGGGCTCGGATACGCAGTATTTT
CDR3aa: CASRMGSDTQYF

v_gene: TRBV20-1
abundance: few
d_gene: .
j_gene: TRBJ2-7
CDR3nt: TGCAGTGCTAGGGGGGGACTCCTCGAGCAGTACTTC
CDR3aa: CSARGGLLEQYF

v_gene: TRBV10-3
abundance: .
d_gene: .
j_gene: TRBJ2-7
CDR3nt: TGTGCCATCAGGGGTCCTCTAGGTCCAGCTGGGGAGCAGTACTTC
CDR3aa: CAIRGPLGPAGEQYF

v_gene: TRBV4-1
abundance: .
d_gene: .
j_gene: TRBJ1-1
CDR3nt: TGCGCCAGCAGCTGGGTGAAGGGACGAGGCACTGAAGCTTTCTTT
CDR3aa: CASSWVKGRGTEAFF

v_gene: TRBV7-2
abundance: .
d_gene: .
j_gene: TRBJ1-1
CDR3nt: TGTGCCAGCAGCTACGACACAGTGAACACTGAAGCTTTCTTT
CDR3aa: CASSYDTVNTEAFF

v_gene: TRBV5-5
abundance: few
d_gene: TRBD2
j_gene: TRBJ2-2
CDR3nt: TGTGCCAGCAGCTCCCTACGGCCTCAGCGGGAGCGCACCGGGGAGCTGTTTTTT
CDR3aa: CASSSLRPQRERTGELFF

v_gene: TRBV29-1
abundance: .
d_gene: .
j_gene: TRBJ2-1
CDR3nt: TGCAGCGTTGACGGGAGAGGGTCCTACAATGAGCAGTTCTTC
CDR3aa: CSVDGRGSYNEQFF

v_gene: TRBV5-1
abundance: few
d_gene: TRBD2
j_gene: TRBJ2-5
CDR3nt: TGCGCCAGCAGCTTGGAGACTAGCGGGAGAGAGGGGACCCAGTACTTC
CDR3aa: CASSLETSGREGTQYF

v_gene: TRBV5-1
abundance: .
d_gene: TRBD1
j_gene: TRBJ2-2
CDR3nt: TGCGCCAGCAGCCCACAGGGGGCCTACACCGGGGAGCTGTTTTTT
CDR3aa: CASSPQGAYTGELFF

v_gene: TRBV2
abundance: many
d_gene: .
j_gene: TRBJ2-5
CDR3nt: TGTGCCAGCAACGGGGGAAAGACCCAGTACTTC
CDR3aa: CASNGGKTQYF

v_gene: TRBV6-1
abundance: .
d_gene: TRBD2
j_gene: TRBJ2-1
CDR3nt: TGTGCCAGCAGGGCACCAATTTCTAGCGGGATCTACAATGAGCAGTTCTTC
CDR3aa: CASRAPISSGIYNEQFF

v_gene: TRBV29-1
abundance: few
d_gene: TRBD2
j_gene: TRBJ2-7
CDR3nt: TGCAGCGTTGGTGGAGGGAGGGCCCGCGAGCAGTACTTC
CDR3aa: CSVGGGRAREQYF

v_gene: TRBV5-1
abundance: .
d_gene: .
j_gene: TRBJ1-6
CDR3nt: TGCGCCAGCAGCTTGGAAGGCGGACAGCCTAATTCACCCCTCCACTTT
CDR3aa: CASSLEGGQPNSPLHF

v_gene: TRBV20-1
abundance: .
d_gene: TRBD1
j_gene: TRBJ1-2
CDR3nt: TGCAGTGCTAGAGGCCTGGACAGGGAAATTGGCTACACCTTC
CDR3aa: CSARGLDREIGYTF

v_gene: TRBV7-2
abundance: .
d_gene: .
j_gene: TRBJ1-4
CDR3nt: TGTGCCAGCGCACGGGGCAGTAATGAAAAACTGTTTTTT
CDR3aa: CASARGSNEKLFF

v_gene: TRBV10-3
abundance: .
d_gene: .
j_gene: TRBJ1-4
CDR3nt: TGTGCCATCAGTGGAGGGGGTAATGAAAAACTGTTTTTT
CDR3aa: CAISGGGNEKLFF

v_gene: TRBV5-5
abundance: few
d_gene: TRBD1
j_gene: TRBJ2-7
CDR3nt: TGTGCCAGCAGCTTTAGGAGAGAGACAGGGGGCACCCCCTACGAGCAGTACTTC
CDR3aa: CASSFRRETGGTPYEQYF

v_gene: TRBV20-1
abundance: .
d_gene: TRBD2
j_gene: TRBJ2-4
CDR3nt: TGCAGTGCTAGATTCCTAGCGGGATTAGCCAAAAACATTCAGTACTTC
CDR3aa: CSARFLAGLAKNIQYF

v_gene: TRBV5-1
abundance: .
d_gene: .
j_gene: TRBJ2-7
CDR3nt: TGCGCCAGCAGGTTGGACGGACAACAATCCGACGAGCAGTACTTC
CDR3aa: CASRLDGQQSDEQYF

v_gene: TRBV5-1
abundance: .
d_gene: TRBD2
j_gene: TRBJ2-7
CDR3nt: TGCGCCAGCAGCCTGGGACTAGCGGGACGGAGCTCCTACGAGCAGTACTTC
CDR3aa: CASSLGLAGRSSYEQYF

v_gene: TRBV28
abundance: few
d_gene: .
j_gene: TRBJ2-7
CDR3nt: TGTGCCAGCAGCCTCGTGGTCAACGAGCAGTACTTC
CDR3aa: CASSLVVNEQYF

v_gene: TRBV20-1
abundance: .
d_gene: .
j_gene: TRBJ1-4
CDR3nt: TGCAGCCTACTCGATGGATCTAATGAAAAACTGTTTTTT
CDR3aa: CSLLDGSNEKLFF

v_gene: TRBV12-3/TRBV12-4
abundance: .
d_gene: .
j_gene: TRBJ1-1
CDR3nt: TGTGCCAGCAGCCAGGGAATGACTGAAGCTTTCTTT
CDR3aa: CASSQGMTEAFF

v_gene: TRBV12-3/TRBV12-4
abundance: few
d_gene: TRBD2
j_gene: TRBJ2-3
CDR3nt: TGTGCCAGCACCTCTAGCGGCTACACAGATACGCAGTATTTT
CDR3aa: CASTSSGYTDTQYF

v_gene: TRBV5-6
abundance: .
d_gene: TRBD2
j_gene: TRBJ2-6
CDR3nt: TGTGCCAGCAGCTTGACTAGCGACTTCTTTTCTGGGGCCAACGTCCTGACTTTC
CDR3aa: CASSLTSDFFSGANVLTF

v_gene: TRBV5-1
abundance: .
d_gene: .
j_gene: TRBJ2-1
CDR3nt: TGCGCCAGCAGCTGGGGGACCTCATTGGCAAATGAGCAGTTCTTC
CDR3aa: CASSWGTSLANEQFF

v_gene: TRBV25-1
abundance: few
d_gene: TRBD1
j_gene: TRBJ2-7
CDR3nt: TGTGCCAGCAGTGCCAAAGGACAGGGAGGCGGCTACGAGCAGTACTTC
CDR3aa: CASSAKGQGGGYEQYF

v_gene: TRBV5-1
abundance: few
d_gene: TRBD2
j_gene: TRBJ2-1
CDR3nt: TGCGCCAGCAGCTTGGCCCCAGGACTAGCGGGAGAAACCTACAATGAGCAGTTCTTC
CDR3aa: CASSLAPGLAGETYNEQFF

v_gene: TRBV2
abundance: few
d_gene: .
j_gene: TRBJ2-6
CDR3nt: TGTGCCAGCAGTTTAAGGGGTCCTTCTGGGGCCAACGTCCTGACTTTC
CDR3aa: CASSLRGPSGANVLTF

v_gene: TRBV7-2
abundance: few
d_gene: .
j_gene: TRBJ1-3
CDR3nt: TGTGCCAGCAGCTTAGGCTCGAGAGGTTTTTCTGGAAACACCATATATTTT
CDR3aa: CASSLGSRGFSGNTIYF

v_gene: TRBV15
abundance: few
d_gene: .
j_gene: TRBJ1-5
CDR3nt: TGTGCCACCAGCAGAGATATCAGTCCCAATCAGCCCCAGCATTTT
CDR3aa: CATSRDISPNQPQHF

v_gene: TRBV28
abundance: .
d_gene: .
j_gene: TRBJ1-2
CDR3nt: TGTGCCAGCAGCTTTGTGGACATCAACTATGGCTACACCTTC
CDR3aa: CASSFVDINYGYTF

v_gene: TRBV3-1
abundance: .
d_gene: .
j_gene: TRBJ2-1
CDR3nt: TGTGCCAGCAGCCAAGTGTCACAGGCAGAGAACAATGAGCAGTTCTTC
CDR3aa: CASSQVSQAENNEQFF

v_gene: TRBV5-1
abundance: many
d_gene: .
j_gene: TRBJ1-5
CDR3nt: TGCGCCAGCAGCTTGGTGGGGGGTCAGCCCCAGCATTTT
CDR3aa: CASSLVGGQPQHF

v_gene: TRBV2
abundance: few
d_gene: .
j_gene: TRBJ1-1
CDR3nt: TGTGCCAGCAGGGAGGGACGGTTGTTTATTGAAGCTTTCTTT
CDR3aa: CASREGRLFIEAFF

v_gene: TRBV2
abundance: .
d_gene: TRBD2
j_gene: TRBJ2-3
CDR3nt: TGTGTCAGCAGTGAAGCGGAAAAGCGGGACACAGATACGCAGTATTTT
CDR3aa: CVSSEAEKRDTDTQYF

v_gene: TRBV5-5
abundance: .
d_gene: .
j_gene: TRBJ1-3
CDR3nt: TGTGCCAGCAGCTTGGACCAATTTGGAAACACCATATATTTT
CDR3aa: CASSLDQFGNTIYF

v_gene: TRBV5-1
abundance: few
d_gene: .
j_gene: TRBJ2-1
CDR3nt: TGCGCCAGCAGCTTAAAGGACGGGAACTACAATGAGCAGTTCTTC
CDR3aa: CASSLKDGNYNEQFF

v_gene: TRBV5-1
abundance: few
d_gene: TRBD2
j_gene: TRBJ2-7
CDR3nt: TGCGCCAGCAGCCGGGGACTAGCGGGAGGAAGGACCTCCGACGAGCAGTACTTC
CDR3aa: CASSRGLAGGRTSDEQYF

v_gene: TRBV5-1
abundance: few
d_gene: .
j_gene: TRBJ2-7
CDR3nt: TGCGCCAGCAGCTTGGTCAAAGGACAGAGGACCCTATTCTCCTACGAGCAGTACTTC
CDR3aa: CASSLVKGQRTLFSYEQYF

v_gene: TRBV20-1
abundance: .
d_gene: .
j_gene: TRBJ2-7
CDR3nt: TGCAGTGCTTACAGGGATGCGTACGAGCAGTACTTC
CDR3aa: CSAYRDAYEQYF

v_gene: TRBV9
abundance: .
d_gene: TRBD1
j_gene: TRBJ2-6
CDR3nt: TGTGCCAGCAGCGTAGCCTCAAAGACAGGGGAGAAGGTATCGTCTGGGGCCAACGTCCTGACTTTC
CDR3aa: CASSVASKTGEKVSSGANVLTF

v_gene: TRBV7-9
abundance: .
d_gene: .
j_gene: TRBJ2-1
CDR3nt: TGTGCCAGCAGCTTAGGTGGCCTAGCCGGCTCCTACAATGAGCAGTTCTTC
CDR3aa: CASSLGGLAGSYNEQFF

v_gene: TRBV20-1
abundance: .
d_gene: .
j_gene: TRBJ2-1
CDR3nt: TGCAGTGCTAGTAAGGCGGGAACTGGCAATGAGCAGTTCTTC
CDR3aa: CSASKAGTGNEQFF

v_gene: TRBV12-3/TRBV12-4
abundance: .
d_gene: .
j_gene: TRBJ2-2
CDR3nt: TGTGCCAGCACCTCGAATGGGGAAGCCGGGGAGCTGTTTTTT
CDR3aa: CASTSNGEAGELFF

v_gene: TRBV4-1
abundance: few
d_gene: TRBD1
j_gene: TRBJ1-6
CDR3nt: TGCGCCAGCAGCCAAGATGGCAGGGGGCTTAATTCACCCCTCCACTTT
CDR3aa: CASSQDGRGLNSPLHF

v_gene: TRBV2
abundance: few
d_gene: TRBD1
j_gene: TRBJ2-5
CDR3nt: TGTGCCAGTAGAGGGCCCCAAGTTCAGGGGACAGTGGAGACCCAGTACTTC
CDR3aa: CASRGPQVQGTVETQYF

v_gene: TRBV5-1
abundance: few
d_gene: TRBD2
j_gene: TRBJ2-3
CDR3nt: TGCGCCAGCAGCTTGGGGGCTAGCGGGATGGCAGATACGCAGTATTTT
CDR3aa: CASSLGASGMADTQYF

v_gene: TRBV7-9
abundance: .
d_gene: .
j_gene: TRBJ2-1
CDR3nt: TGTGCCAGCAGCTTTGGGACAATATACAATGAGCAGTTCTTC
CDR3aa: CASSFGTIYNEQFF

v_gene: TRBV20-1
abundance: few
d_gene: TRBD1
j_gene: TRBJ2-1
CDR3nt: TGCAGTGCTAGATACCCGGGACAGGGCAAATACAATGAGCAGTTCTTC
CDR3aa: CSARYPGQGKYNEQFF

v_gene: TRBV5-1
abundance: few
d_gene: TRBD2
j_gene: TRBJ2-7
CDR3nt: TGCGCCAGCAGCCCTGGTTCGGCTAGCGGGAGCTGGGAGCAGTACTTC
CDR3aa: CASSPGSASGSWEQYF